The 18 T cell receptor beta chains below come from one sample, sequenced in a study of T cells in Graves' hyperthyroidism and ophthalmopathy. Researchers amplified the TCR beta CDR3 regions from RNA transcripts. The HTBI primer set served for first-round RT-PCR of the TCR CDR3. TCRdb redid the calling of the multiplex PCR reads with MiXCR, one entry per CDR3 protein. This table holds 400,000 to 600,000 distinct CDR3 sequences, around 20% found once. Sample: blood. These receptors originate from a man between 18 and 29 years old with Graves' hyperthyroidism.

The sample holds many counts of this clonotype. This chain uses TRBV18 with TRBJ1-5; no firm D call. V shed 2 bases and J shed 6 bases, with 8 bases lying between them. The CDR3 is made up of 13 amino acids. From germline, CDR1 is KGHSH and CDR2 LQKENI. The CDR3 spells CASSPTEVQPQHF. The DNA of the CDR3 is TGTGCCAGCTCACCAACTGAAGTTCAGCCCCAGCATTTT.

The V gene is TRBV12-3 or TRBV12-4, the J gene TRBJ2-7; no clear D gene. With 4 bases removed from V and 5 bases from J, the gap between germline ends came to 15 bases. There are 14 residues in the CDR3. Here the CDR3 DNA reads TGTGCCAGCAGTTCCAGCCCCCTCCGAGACGAGCAGTACTTC. It translates to CASSSSPLRDEQYF.

This clonotype was picked up many times. The CDR3 coding sequence is TGTGCCAGCAGTTCGGGCCTTAACCTCGTGAGGGCTTTCTTT. Translated, it gives CASSSGLNLVRAFF. The chain combines TRBV12-3 or TRBV12-4 with TRBJ1-1; D gene unclear. This CDR3 comprises 14 residues. Deletions cut 4 bases from V and 11 bases from J, with 20 bases between.

Comments on this clonotype: It may be a read error: a sequence one base away is much more abundant. This rearrangement joins TRBV5-1 to TRBJ2-2, with D possibly TRBD1 on 6 matching bases. The CDR3 totals 15 residues. CDR1 is SGHRS and CDR2 is YFSETQ in the germline V gene. The CDR3 loop reads CASGFDRTNTGELFF. DNA for the CDR3: TGCGCCAGCGGCTTCGACAGGACGAACACCGGGGAGCTGTTTTTT.

At least ten counts were recorded for this clonotype. The gene calls are TRBV28 and TRBJ1-1; D is possibly TRBD1 (5 bases). The CDR3 runs to 16 residues. Per the germline V gene, CDR1 is MDHEN and CDR2 is SYDVKM. The V end was cut by 3 bases, the J end by 0 bases, with 14 bases between. The CDR3 DNA sequence: TGTGCCAGCAGTTTGAGGGAGGGGACCATGAACACTGAAGCTTTCTTT. It codes for CASSLREGTMNTEAFF.

This clonotype was counted ten times or more. The chain couples TRBV6-5 to TRBJ2-2, with no clear D. CDR3 size: 14 residues. V was cut by 4 bases and J by 3 bases, with 9 bases left in between. Germline-derived CDR1 and CDR2 are MNHEY and SVGAGI. The CDR3 sequence: CASSLDGHTGELFF. CDR3 nucleotides: TGTGCCAGCAGTTTGGACGGACACACCGGGGAGCTGTTTTTT.

This clonotype was seen at least ten times. V gene TRBV19 combines with J gene TRBJ1-5, with a weak D call TRBD1 (6 bases). With 0 bases removed from V and 7 bases from J, the gap between germline ends came to 13 bases. Germline-derived CDR1 and CDR2 are LNHDA and SQIVND (reference sequence). This CDR3 contains 15 residues. The CDR3 sequence is CASSIEGGGEQPQHF. Here the CDR3 DNA reads TGTGCCAGTAGTATAGAAGGGGGGGGCGAGCAGCCCCAGCATTTT.

This clonotype has a count of ten or more. The genes are TRBV12-5 and TRBJ1-1; D is unclear. The length of the CDR3 is 14 residues. Trimming shortened V by 2 bases and J by 0 bases, and 7 bases separated the two germline ends. Germline V gene data show CDR1 as LGHNT and CDR2 as FRNRAP. The CDR3 region has the DNA TGTGCTAGTGGTTTGACGGCCATGAACACTGAAGCTTTCTTT. As protein: CASGLTAMNTEAFF.

Ten or more counts support this clonotype. The chain employs TRBV28 and TRBJ1-2; 7 nucleotides agree with TRBD1. Trimming at V came to 6 bases and at J to 8 bases, leaving 9 bases not matched to a gene. Germline CDR1 reads MDHEN; CDR2 reads SYDVKM. The CDR3 extends over 13 amino acids. CDR3 in amino acids: CASRPGQALGYTF. The CDR3 nucleotides are TGTGCCAGCAGGCCAGGACAGGCCCTCGGCTACACCTTC.

This clonotype occurred once. Possible read error: a much larger clone is one base away. V gene TRBV6-2 or TRBV6-3 combines with J gene TRBJ1-1; D possibly corresponds to TRBD1 (5 bases). The CDR3 is 16 amino acids. Germline-derived CDR1 and CDR2 are MNHEY and SVGEGT. The CDR3 DNA reads TGTGCCAGCAACAAAATAAGGGGTTTCATGAACACTGAAGCTTGCTTT. This sequence encodes CASNKIRGFMNTEACF.

There are many counts of this clonotype. The chain recombines TRBV28 with TRBJ2-2; 8 bases are shared with TRBD1. V trimming: 5 bases; J trimming: 9 bases; junction bases outside the gene matches: 17. Germline CDR1 is MDHEN and CDR2 is SYDVKM. The CDR3 length is 17 residues. The CDR3 DNA follows: TGTGCCAGCAGTCAAGGGACAGGACCAACCTCGACGAGGGAGCTGTTTTTT. It specifies CASSQGTGPTSTRELFF.

This clonotype came up a few times. The chain joins TRBV15 to TRBJ2-5; no clear D gene. This CDR3 has 15 amino acids. With 0 bases removed from V and 0 bases from J, the gap between germline ends came to 8 bases. Per germline, CDR1 LNHNV and CDR2 YYDKDF (reference sequence). CDR3 coding DNA: TGTGCCACCAGCAGAGATCTAGGGCACCAAGAGACCCAGTACTTC. The encoded protein is CATSRDLGHQETQYF. Using reference TRBV15 and TRBJ2-5 for the parts outside the CDR3, the full variable domain is DAMVIQNPRYQVTQFGKPVTLSCSQTLNHNVMYWYQQKSSQAPKLLFHYYDKDFNNEADTPDNFQSRRPNTSFCFLDIRSPGLGDTAMYLCATSRDLGHQETQYFGPGTRLLVL.

This clonotype appeared many times. This rearrangement joins TRBV9 to TRBJ1-5; D not resolved. Trimming pared 0 bases from V and 6 bases from J, leaving 16 bases between. CDR3 length: 16 residues. The V gene's germline CDR1 is SGDLS and CDR2 YYNGEE. CDR3 DNA: TGTGCCAGCAGCGTAGAGAAGACCGCCCCCCGTCAGCCCCAGCATTTT. The encoded protein is CASSVEKTAPRQPQHF.

This clonotype was observed a few times. V and J are TRBV7-8 and TRBJ2-5; 9 bases map to TRBD2. Germline V gene sequence: CDR1 SGHVS, CDR2 FQNEAQ. J gave up 1 base and V 2 bases, and 5 bases lay outside the gene matches. This CDR3 is built from 16 residues. CDR3 residues: CASSLLAGALQETQYF. The CDR3, as DNA: TGTGCCAGCAGCTTATTAGCGGGGGCGCTCCAAGAGACCCAGTACTTC.

This clonotype was seen ten or more times. This chain connects TRBV29-1 to TRBJ1-2; 8 positions match TRBD1. Germline-derived CDR1 and CDR2 are SQVTM and ANQGSEA. The CDR3 has 12 amino acids. V shed 6 bases, J shed 6 bases, and the junction held 6 bases outside the gene matches. The CDR3 spells CSVLQGAHGYTF. DNA for the CDR3: TGCAGCGTCCTCCAGGGGGCCCATGGCTACACCTTC.

There are many counts of this clonotype. The J gene is TRBJ1-2, the V gene TRBV9, with 7 bases aligning to TRBD1. This CDR3 spans 13 amino acids. V gave up 7 bases and J gave up 7 bases; unmatched junction bases: 10. The V gene's germline CDR1 is SGDLS and CDR2 YYNGEE. The CDR3 DNA is TGTGCCAGCTGGGGGACAGCTCGCCTTGGCTACACCTTC. Translated: CASWGTARLGYTF.

In the case of this clonotype: A read error is likely, as this CDR3 ends without the conserved phenylalanine or tryptophan. The chain carries TRBV10-2 and TRBJ1-5, with a tentative D call TRBD1 (5 bases). The germline gives CDR1 WSHSY, CDR2 SAAADI. The CDR3 is 13 amino acids. Trimming removed 5 bases at V and 10 bases at J, with 15 bases between. The CDR3 DNA reads as TGCGCCAGCAGTAGGGGCAGATTGAGCCCCCAGCATTTG. Its protein product is CASSRGRLSPQHL.

The V call is TRBV4-1, the J call TRBJ2-4; 13 bases agree with TRBD2. The CDR3 is 13 amino acids. CDR1 is MGHRA and CDR2 is YSYEKL in the germline V gene. V shed 1 base, J shed 14 bases, and the junction held 2 bases outside the gene matches. CDR3 nucleotides: TGCGCCAGCAGCCAAGGGGGACTAGCGGGGAAGTACTTC. It is translated as CASSQGGLAGKYF.